The subject of this entry is one TCR beta chain. Antigen unknown. This record comes from a study of post-analysis software for immune sequencing data. Background on the study: Included courses were relapsing-remitting and secondary progressive multiple sclerosis; progressive-relapsing multiple sclerosis was also included.

Germline V gene lookup returns CDR1 SEHNR and CDR2 FQNEAQ (reference sequence). The V and J ends lost 1 base and 5 bases respectively, with 6 bases between them. The CDR3 length is 12 residues. Study-level points and caveats: Compared with controls, patients showed significantly lower normalized Chao1 diversity. Patients showed TRBV5-6, TRBV5-1 and TRBV20-1 among roughly five TRBV segments more frequent than in controls.

The TCR beta cDNA libraries carried unique molecular identifiers. TCRdb reanalysed the PCR reads using MiXCR and keeps one entry per CDR3 protein. The table has over 700,000 distinct CDR3 sequences, roughly 30% seen once. This chain joins TRBV7-9 and TRBJ2-7, with D unresolved. The clonotype comes from a girl between 10 and 17 years old with multiple sclerosis. The sequencing input was blood. The CDR3 here is CASSLGPNEQYF. CDR3 coding DNA: TGTGCCAGCAGCTTAGGACCCAACGAGCAGTACTTC.